A single TCR beta chain is shown here with its context. The CDR3 is made up of 15 amino acids. V lost 4 bases and J lost 7, with 17 bases in between. Per the germline V gene, CDR1 is MRHNA and CDR2 is SNTAGT. This table comes from immunoSEQ multiplex PCR, and its TCRdb copy is limited to in-frame clones, with some not included. In the table there are roughly 120,000 clones, about 77% of which are singletons. The data are from a study of radiotherapy plus CTLA-4 blockade in lung cancer. The sequence was obtained from a human donor with non-small cell lung cancer who had a partial response to radiotherapy plus ipilimumab. The chain combines TRBV6-4 with TRBJ1-5; perhaps TRBD1 as D (5 bases). Sequences were derived from peripheral blood, sampled from a patient treated with radiotherapy plus ipilimumab. The CDR3 sequence is CASSGEYGAGQPQHF. The DNA for the CDR3 is TGTGCCAGCAGTGGCGAATATGGAGCAGGGCAGCCCCAGCATTTT.